These 20 T cell receptor beta chains came from one sample sequenced in a study of pediatric ulcerative colitis. Using immunoSEQ multiplex PCR, the repertoire was profiled, and TCRdb retains in-frame clones only, with some absent. The sample includes about 14,000 clones, approximately 90% of them seen just once. Sequencing was carried out using blood. These TCRs come from a boy under 18 with moderate ulcerative colitis.

This sequence joins TRBV19 and TRBJ2-3; 12 nucleotides agree with TRBD2. The CDR3 runs to 14 residues. Germline V lookup: CDR1 LNHDA, CDR2 SQIVND (reference sequence). V dropped 10 bases and J dropped 1; count of bases not matched to a gene: 3. The chain's CDR3 is CATRTSGGTDTQYF. DNA for the CDR3: TGTGCCACCAGGACTAGCGGGGGCACAGATACGCAGTATTTT.

This rearrangement joins TRBV19 to TRBJ2-5; 8 nucleotides match TRBD1. The CDR3 has 15 residues. The V segment lost 2 bases and the J segment 0 bases; nucleotides outside the gene matches: 2. Germline values: CDR1 LNHDA, CDR2 SQIVND (reference sequence). The DNA for the CDR3 is TGTGCCAGTAGTATAACAGGGGGTAACCAAGAGACCCAGTACTTC. Translating it yields CASSITGGNQETQYF. Based on the CDR3 plus reference TRBV19 and TRBJ2-5, the full variable domain is DGGITQSPKYLFRKEGQNVTLSCEQNLNHDAMYWYRQDPGQGLRLIYYSQIVNDFQKGDIAEGYSVSREKKESFPLTVTSAQKNPTAFYLCASSITGGNQETQYFGPGTRLLVL.

This clone occurred a few times. This chain links TRBV7-2 with TRBJ2-7; 12 nucleotides match TRBD2. Germline CDR1 reads SGHTA; CDR2 reads FQGNSA. J gave up 4 bases and V 1 base, and 2 bases lay outside the gene matches. This CDR3 has 15 residues. Written as DNA, the CDR3 is TGTGCCAGCAGCTTAGATGGGACTAGCGGGTACGAGCAGTACTTC. Its translation is CASSLDGTSGYEQYF.

This clone is a singleton in its sample. This chain links TRBV6-1 with TRBJ2-1; TRBD2 might be the D (6 bases). The CDR3 runs to 11 residues. The germline V and J ends were trimmed by 7 bases and 6 bases, with 7 bases remaining between them. Germline lookup yields CDR1 MNHNS and CDR2 SASEGT. In DNA, the CDR3 is TGTGCCAGCACTAGCGTCAATGAGCAGTTCTTC. This translates into CASTSVNEQFF.

This chain links TRBV11-3 with TRBJ1-2; D is uncertain. Deletions cut 1 base from V and 14 bases from J, with 20 bases between. Germline assignment: CDR1 SGHNT and CDR2 YENEEA. The length of the CDR3 is 14 residues. The CDR3 region has the DNA TGTGCCAGCAGCTTAGTATCGGGTACCACCCTCGGGACCTTC. This sequence encodes CASSLVSGTTLGTF.

This chain connects TRBV30 to TRBJ2-2; no firm D call. Trimming left V 1 base short and J 4 bases short, with 13 bases between. Per germline, CDR1 GTSNPN and CDR2 SVGIG (reference sequence). The CDR3 spans 15 residues. The CDR3 region is CAWSGPSSGTGELFF. For the CDR3, the DNA is TGTGCCTGGAGTGGCCCGAGCTCGGGCACCGGGGAGCTGTTTTTT.

V is TRBV11-2 and J is TRBJ2-7; perhaps TRBD1 as D (5 bases). This CDR3 has 14 residues. V lost 1 base to trimming and J lost 4 bases, with 11 bases between them. From germline, CDR1 is SGHAT and CDR2 FQNNGV. CDR3 in DNA: TGTGCCAGCAGCTTAGCCCCAGGGATGTACGAGCAGTACTTC. It encodes CASSLAPGMYEQYF. The complete variable domain, with remaining parts taken from reference TRBV11-2 and TRBJ2-7, reads EAGVAQSPRYKIIEKRQSVAFWCNPISGHATLYWYQQILGQGPKLLIQFQNNGVVDDSQLPKDRFSAERLKGVDSTLKIQPAKLEDSAVYLCASSLAPGMYEQYFGPGTRLTVT.

This clone has more than one count but fewer than ten. The chain combines TRBV2 with TRBJ1-2; no definite D call. V lost 8 bases and J 2 bases, leaving 9 bases between the germline ends. This CDR3 contains 12 residues. Per the germline V gene, CDR1 is SNHLY and CDR2 is FYNNEI. CDR3 sequence: CASPFGNYGYTF. The CDR3 nucleotides read TGTGCCAGCCCATTCGGGAACTATGGCTACACCTTC.

This rearrangement joins TRBV11-2 to TRBJ1-2; D is unclear. From germline, CDR1 is SGHAT and CDR2 FQNNGV. Trimming stripped 1 base from V and 8 bases from J, with 14 bases between. This CDR3 is 14 amino acids long. CDR3 sequence (DNA): TGTGCCAGCAGCTTAGCGTCATGGGGAAACGGCTACACCTTC. It yields the protein CASSLASWGNGYTF. Supplemented by reference TRBV11-2 and TRBJ1-2, the full variable domain reads EAGVAQSPRYKIIEKRQSVAFWCNPISGHATLYWYQQILGQGPKLLIQFQNNGVVDDSQLPKDRFSAERLKGVDSTLKIQPAKLEDSAVYLCASSLASWGNGYTFGSGTRLTVV.

J is TRBJ1-3 and V is TRBV4-1; the D is unclear. The CDR3 totals 15 residues. Between the trimmed V and J ends, which lost 0 bases and 0 bases, there was a span of 6 bases. The V gene's germline CDR1 is MGHRA and CDR2 YSYEKL. The CDR3 DNA is TGCGCCAGCAGCCAAGACACGTTCTCTGGAAACACCATATATTTT. This gives the protein CASSQDTFSGNTIYF.

V usage is TRBV28 and J usage is TRBJ1-2; D not certain. Germline loops: CDR1 MDHEN, CDR2 SYDVKM. Trimming shortened V by 1 base and J by 4 bases, and 10 bases separated the two germline ends. The CDR3 has 14 residues. As DNA, the CDR3 is TGTGCCAGCAGTTTATATCCAGAGACCTATGGCTACACCTTC. It translates to CASSLYPETYGYTF.

This clone was detected once. The chain employs TRBV19 and TRBJ2-7, with unresolved D. V lost 2 bases to trimming and J lost 5 bases, with 13 bases between them. The CDR3 is 14 residues long. CDR1 LNHDA and CDR2 SQIVND come from the germline V gene (reference sequence). CDR3 sequence: CASSISSNNDEQYF. The CDR3 region has the DNA TGTGCCAGTAGTATATCGAGTAACAACGACGAGCAGTACTTC.

V is TRBV5-6 and J is TRBJ2-7; D not resolved. Trimming pared 0 bases from V and 2 bases from J, leaving 3 bases between. CDR3 length: 12 amino acids. The germline CDR1 and CDR2 sequences are SGHDT and YYEEEE. CDR3 coding DNA: TGTGCCAGCAGCTTGGGCGCCTACGAGCAGTACTTC. Its protein is CASSLGAYEQYF.

The rearrangement links TRBV28 to TRBJ1-1, with 7 nucleotides matching TRBD1. V shed 10 bases and J 4 bases; nucleotides not matched to a gene: 9. This CDR3 has 13 residues. Germline-derived CDR1 and CDR2 are MDHEN and SYDVKM. The CDR3 bases are TGTGCCACCCGCCGACAGGGCCGCACTGAAGCTTTCTTT. Its protein is CATRRQGRTEAFF.

V is TRBV18 and J is TRBJ2-7, with D perhaps being TRBD1 or TRBD2 (5 bases each). This CDR3 spans 14 amino acids. Germline CDR1 KGHSH, CDR2 LQKENI. Deletions cut 2 bases from V and 7 bases from J, with 15 bases between. The CDR3, as DNA: TGTGCCAGCTCACCATCCGGGGCCAGCGGAGAGCAGTACTTC. As protein: CASSPSGASGEQYF.

The CDR3 coding sequence is TGTGCCAGCAGCGACGAGGGACGGCTGAACACTGAAGCTTTCTTT. Translation gives CASSDEGRLNTEAFF. The rearrangement joins TRBV11-3 to TRBJ1-1, with D maybe TRBD1 (5 bases). CDR3 length equals 15 residues. Germline lookup yields CDR1 SGHNT and CDR2 YENEEA. With 5 bases removed from V and 0 bases from J, the gap between germline ends came to 13 bases.

A remark on this clone: Its ends do not fully match the called genes, so a read error is possible. This rearrangement joins TRBV6-1 to TRBJ1-2; tentative D call: TRBD1 (5 bases). Germline CDR1 is MNHNS and CDR2 is SASEGT. The CDR3 extends over 11 amino acids. This CDR3 reads CLTSWGGGYTF. In nucleotides, the CDR3 is TGCCTTACAAGCTGGGGGGGAGGCTACACCTTC.

This clone was observed a few times. The genes are TRBV18 and TRBJ2-2; 7 positions match TRBD1. Germline lookup yields CDR1 KGHSH and CDR2 LQKENI. This CDR3 contains 16 residues. The V segment lost 5 bases and the J segment 6 bases; nucleotides outside the gene matches: 12. Written as DNA, the CDR3 is TGTGCCAGCTCAGAAAGGGACAGCCAGGGAGCCGGGGAGCTGTTTTTT. Amino acids: CASSERDSQGAGELFF.

The genes are TRBV19 and TRBJ2-5, with D unresolved. With 4 bases removed from V and 5 bases from J, the gap between germline ends came to 17 bases. Germline values: CDR1 LNHDA, CDR2 SQIVND (reference sequence). CDR3 size: 15 residues. DNA for the CDR3: TGTGCCAGTAGTACCTCAGGTGGTACTGGGGAGACCCAGTACTTC. This gives the protein CASSTSGGTGETQYF.

J is TRBJ2-1 and V is TRBV7-7, with unresolved D. CDR3 length equals 14 residues. V gave up 1 base and J gave up 9 bases, with 13 bases separating them. Germline CDR1 and CDR2: SSHAT and FNYEAQ (reference sequence). For the CDR3, the DNA is TGTGCCAGCAGCTTAGGCCCCCTTGACGGTGAGCAGTTCTTC. Its translation is CASSLGPLDGEQFF.